One sample yielded the 5 T cell receptor beta chains listed below, sequenced in a study of blood T cell repertoires in COVID-19. The repertoire was sequenced with immunoSEQ multiplex PCR; TCRdb's copy has only in-frame clones and lacks some. Seen here are about 220,000 clones, around 82% observed once, and the top ten hold roughly 2.3%. Specimen: peripheral blood. Source of these receptors: a woman in her fifties or sixties with acute or convalescent COVID-19.

The V and J genes are TRBV2 and TRBJ2-5; maybe TRBD1 (5 bases). This CDR3 is built from 13 residues. Germline V gene lookup returns CDR1 SNHLY and CDR2 FYNNEI. The ends were cut back, 4 bases at V and 3 bases at J, with 9 bases in the middle. The CDR3 sequence: CASSGQSKETQYF. For the CDR3, the DNA is TGTGCCAGCAGTGGACAGTCTAAAGAGACCCAGTACTTC.

The chain joins TRBV10-1 to TRBJ2-6, with D perhaps matching TRBD1 (5 bases). Between the trimmed V and J ends, which lost 6 bases and 7 bases, there was a span of 16 bases. Germline CDR1 reads WNHNN; CDR2 reads SYGVQD (reference sequence). This CDR3 spans 15 amino acids. CDR3 protein: CASSVGPSDANVLTF. The CDR3 DNA follows: TGCGCCAGCAGCGTGGGGCCGTCGGATGCCAACGTCCTGACTTTC.

V is TRBV6-1 and J is TRBJ1-2, with a weak D call TRBD1 (6 bases). This CDR3 is 14 amino acids long. CDR1 and CDR2 from the germline V gene are MNHNS and SASEGT. The V end lost 0 bases, the J end lost 4 bases, and 9 bases lay between the germline ends. The CDR3 DNA reads TGTGCCAGCAGTGAAGCCGGGACAACCTATGGCTACACCTTC. Its translation is CASSEAGTTYGYTF.

V gene TRBV9 combines with J gene TRBJ1-2, with TRBD1 matching over 8 bases. CDR1 is SGDLS and CDR2 is YYNGEE in the germline V gene. The ends lost 0 bases at V and 5 bases at J; junction bases unmatched: 9. The CDR3 spans 16 residues. The CDR3 nucleotides are TGTGCCAGCAGCGTAGAGCCAGGGGGCTCCCCTTATGGCTACACCTTC. This codes for CASSVEPGGSPYGYTF.

This clone was counted only a few times. The J gene is TRBJ2-2, the V gene TRBV7-2; perhaps TRBD2 as D (6 bases). Germline V gene data show CDR1 as SGHTA and CDR2 as FQGNSA. CDR3 length: 17 residues. The ends were cut back, 3 bases at V and 1 base at J, with 15 bases in the middle. The CDR3 nucleotides read TGTGCCAGCAGCTTTGGGAGGCGGGTTTTGAACACCGGGGAGCTGTTTTTT. It specifies CASSFGRRVLNTGELFF.